Following are 12 T cell receptor beta chains from one sample sequenced in a study of cytomegalovirus exposure and HLA in healthy donors. PCR employed 60 Vbeta and 13 Jbeta primers. Sequencing was performed with immunoSEQ multiplex PCR; in TCRdb, only in-frame clones are kept and a portion is missing. Of some 150,000 clones listed, roughly 80% are singletons. Material for sequencing was PBMCs. These TCRs come from a female donor in good health and CMV-seronegative.

The chain couples TRBV6-1 to TRBJ2-5, with a possible D match to TRBD1 (6 bases). TRBJ2-7 matches the DNA end more closely, so the J call is doubtful. The CDR3 is 14 amino acids. Germline V CDR1 and CDR2: MNHNS, SASEGT. The CDR3 here is CASSENQGTYEQYF. The CDR3 nucleotides read TGTGCCAGCAGTGAGAACCAGGGGACCTACGAGCAGTACTTC.

CDR3 sequence reads: CASSRGGYTGELFF. In DNA, the CDR3 is TGCGCCAGCTCTAGGGGGGGCTACACCGGGGAGCTGTTTTTT. The chain carries TRBV5-1 and TRBJ2-2; possible D gene TRBD2, 7 bases. CDR3 size: 14 residues. The germline V gene encodes CDR1 SGHRS and CDR2 YFSETQ. Trimming removed 7 bases at V and 3 bases at J, with 13 bases between.

The V and J genes are TRBV5-6 and TRBJ2-7; D possibly corresponds to TRBD1 (5 bases). The CDR3 is 14 amino acids. Trimming stripped 2 bases from V and 0 bases from J, with 9 bases between. Germline values: CDR1 SGHDT, CDR2 YYEEEE. The DNA of the CDR3 is TGTGCCAGCAGCTTTGCAGACAGCTCCTACGAGCAGTACTTC. This sequence encodes CASSFADSSYEQYF. The whole variable domain, filled in from reference TRBV5-6 and TRBJ2-7, reads DAGVTQSPTHLIKTRGQQVTLRCSPKSGHDTVSWYQQALGQGPQFIFQYYEEEERQRGNFPDRFSGHQFPNYSSELNVNALLLGDSALYLCASSFADSSYEQYFGPGTRLTVT.

This rearrangement joins TRBV5-1 to TRBJ2-2, with TRBD2 as a possible D gene (7 bases). Germline values: CDR1 SGHRS, CDR2 YFSETQ. The CDR3 runs to 15 residues. V lost 1 base and J lost 5, with 12 bases in between. The CDR3, as DNA: TGCGCCAGCAGCTTGTACAGGGAGGGGACCGGGGAGCTGTTTTTT. It codes for CASSLYREGTGELFF.

A note on this clone: An end of the junction does not agree with germline; a read error may underlie this. J is TRBJ1-2 and V is TRBV2, with D maybe TRBD1 (6 bases). Per germline, CDR1 SNHLY and CDR2 FYNNEI. The CDR3 loop spans 16 amino acids. CDR3: CASSESAGKQGYGYAF. Written as DNA, the CDR3 is TGTGCCAGCAGTGAATCAGCAGGGAAACAGGGCTATGGCTACGCCTTC.

This clone was seen a handful of times. This chain joins TRBV6-6 and TRBJ1-2; weak D call: TRBD1 (5 bases). The V and J ends lost 6 bases and 0 bases respectively, with 14 bases between them. Germline CDR1 is MNHNY and CDR2 is SVGAGI (reference sequence). This CDR3 is built from 15 residues. The CDR3: CASRLGEGPNYGYTF. CDR3 DNA sequence: TGTGCCAGCAGACTCGGGGAGGGACCTAACTATGGCTACACCTTC.

The genes are TRBV29-1 and TRBJ2-7, with TRBD1 identical over 9 bases. Unmatched junction bases numbered 18, after V lost 6 bases and J lost 3 bases. There are 17 residues in the CDR3. Germline V gene data show CDR1 as SQVTM and CDR2 as ANQGSEA. The CDR3: CSVSGGTGMPSDYEQYF. DNA for the CDR3: TGCAGCGTATCCGGTGGGACAGGGATGCCCTCAGACTACGAGCAGTACTTC.

The chain uses TRBV5-4 and TRBJ2-1; TRBD1 agrees at 8 bases. Germline assignment: CDR1 SGHNT and CDR2 YYREEE (reference sequence). The CDR3 has 17 residues. Germline trimming cut 3 bases from V and 2 bases from J; bases unmatched to any gene: 10. In DNA, the CDR3 is TGTGCCAGCAGCTCGGAGGGGACAGGCCACCCCTACAATGAGCAGTTCTTC. Protein: CASSSEGTGHPYNEQFF.

The rearrangement uses TRBV7-6 and TRBJ1-1; D call uncertain. V lost 5 bases, J lost 1 base, and 17 bases lay in between. The germline CDR1 and CDR2 sequences are SGHVS and FNYEAQ. The CDR3 contains 16 residues. Written as DNA, the CDR3 is TGTGCCAGCAGCGCGGGAGAAGAAAGACAGAACACTGAAGCTTTCTTT. Protein product: CASSAGEERQNTEAFF.

This clone was recorded once. The gene calls are TRBV6-5 and TRBJ1-2; D is unresolved. The CDR3 sequence is 13 residues long. Germline lookup yields CDR1 MNHEY and CDR2 SVGAGI. Trimming pared 6 bases from V and 2 bases from J, leaving 10 bases between. In DNA, the CDR3 is TGTGCCAGCAGGGGAGCAGCGAACTATGGCTACACCTTC. Protein: CASRGAANYGYTF.

This clone appeared a single time. V gene TRBV5-1 combines with J gene TRBJ2-2; TRBD1 matches 8 bases. Germline CDR1 SGHRS, CDR2 YFSETQ. The CDR3 totals 15 residues. V trimming: 0 bases; J trimming: 3 bases; junction bases outside the gene matches: 1. In nucleotides, the CDR3 is TGCGCCAGCAGCTTGGCGGACAGGGACACCGGGGAGCTGTTTTTT. It yields the protein CASSLADRDTGELFF. The variable domain in full, completed from reference TRBV5-1 and TRBJ2-2, reads KAGVTQTPRYLIKTRGQQVTLSCSPISGHRSVSWYQQTPGQGLQFLFEYFSETQRNKGNFPGRFSGRQFSNSRSEMNVSTLELGDSALYLCASSLADRDTGELFFGEGSRLTVL.

The genes are TRBV5-6 and TRBJ2-5, with D hard to call. V dropped 4 bases and J dropped 4 bases, with 17 bases sitting between them. CDR3 size: 15 residues. The germline V gene encodes CDR1 SGHDT and CDR2 YYEEEE. DNA of the CDR3: TGTGCCAGCAGCCCCCGCGGTCTAGGCGGAGAGACCCAGTACTTC. Translated, it gives CASSPRGLGGETQYF. The complete variable domain, with remaining parts taken from reference TRBV5-6 and TRBJ2-5, reads DAGVTQSPTHLIKTRGQQVTLRCSPKSGHDTVSWYQQALGQGPQFIFQYYEEEERQRGNFPDRFSGHQFPNYSSELNVNALLLGDSALYLCASSPRGLGGETQYFGPGTRLLVL.